This T cell receptor (beta chain) was captured by sequencing in a study of cytomegalovirus exposure and HLA in healthy donors. PCR primers comprised 60 Vbeta and 13 Jbeta primers. Here immunoSEQ multiplex PCR was the method, and the copy in TCRdb shows in-frame clones only, minus some. The data hold under 200,000 clones, with about four fifths observed a single time. CDR3 length: 18 residues. The trim removed 6 bases at V and 9 bases at J, leaving 16 bases unmatched. Germline V gene lookup returns CDR1 SGHVS and CDR2 FQNEAQ. V and J are TRBV7-8 and TRBJ2-3; 15 bases fit TRBD2. Sequencing was performed on PBMCs. This sequence was found in a woman between 45 and 60 years old in good health and CMV-seropositive. The CDR3 sequence is CASRTRTSGGAFDSTQYF. CDR3 in DNA: TGTGCCAGCAGGACTCGGACTAGCGGGGGGGCATTTGACTCGACGCAGTATTTT.